A single sample is the source of the 9 T cell receptor beta chains below, sequenced in a study of regulatory T cells in long-lasting Graves disease. Time point reported: persistent/refractory GD, antithyroid drugs over 5 years with positive TRAb. PBMC RNA was the source of the TCR library. In building TCR beta libraries, iRepertoire HTBI primers were used together with Arm-PCR of CDR3 regions. TCRdb re-analysed the multiplex PCR reads in MiXCR, keeping a single row per CDR3 protein. The table includes more than 650,000 distinct CDR3 sequences, around 30% detected once. Sequenced here: peripheral blood mononuclear cells (PBMCs), sampled when the disease was refractory, from a patient treated with antithyroid drugs. These receptors all come from a female donor with Graves disease.

This clonotype was detected a few times. J is TRBJ1-2 and V is TRBV6-2 or TRBV6-3; D is unclear. The CDR3 consists of 16 residues. V dropped 5 bases and J dropped 0 bases, with 16 bases sitting between them. Germline V lookup: CDR1 MNHEY, CDR2 SVGEGT. The CDR3 here is CASSAPGRTTNYGYTF. CDR3 in DNA: TGTGCCAGCAGTGCACCGGGTAGAACAACTAACTATGGCTACACCTTC.

This clonotype came up many times. This sequence joins TRBV12-3 or TRBV12-4 and TRBJ1-5, with D perhaps matching TRBD1 (5 bases). This CDR3 spans 13 amino acids. Trimming removed 5 bases at V and 2 bases at J, with 7 bases between. As DNA, the CDR3 is TGTGCCAGCAGTGTGACAGGCAATCAGCCCCAGCATTTT. Amino acid sequence: CASSVTGNQPQHF.

This clonotype occurred once. Given a much more abundant clone one base away, this may be a read error. The chain recombines TRBV11-2 with TRBJ2-5; D may be TRBD2 (5 bases). With 5 bases removed from V and 3 bases from J, the gap between germline ends came to 10 bases. Germline values: CDR1 SGHAT, CDR2 FQNNGV. The CDR3 loop spans 13 amino acids. The CDR3: CASSKDSEETQYF. Here the CDR3 DNA reads TGTGCCAGCAGCAAGGATAGCGAAGAGACCCAGTACTTC.

In its sample, this clonotype was seen a few times. The chain joins TRBV11-2 to TRBJ1-4; a weak D match, TRBD1 (5 bases). The V end was cut by 5 bases, the J end by 0 bases, with 16 bases between. The CDR3 runs 17 residues. Germline V gives CDR1 SGHAT, CDR2 FQNNGV. CDR3 bases: TGTGCCAGCAGCAAGAGGTTTTCGACAGCAACTAATGAAAAACTGTTTTTT. Translation gives CASSKRFSTATNEKLFF.

The V and J genes are TRBV6-1 and TRBJ1-5; D is undetermined. Germline V gene sequence: CDR1 MNHNS, CDR2 SASEGT. The germline V and J ends were trimmed by 8 bases and 6 bases, with 17 bases remaining between them. The CDR3 is 14 amino acids. In nucleotides, the CDR3 is TGTGCCAGCGCCCACGAGGTCTTCGCTCAGCCCCAGCATTTT. Its protein is CASAHEVFAQPQHF.

This clonotype was seen at least ten times. One junction end does not reproduce the germline sequence, and a read error may be involved. The chain has TRBV28 and TRBJ2-7; D gene unclear. This CDR3 contains 13 residues. Germline V lookup: CDR1 MDHEN, CDR2 SYDVKM. CDR3 sequence (DNA): TGTGCCAGCAGAGGCTCGCGGCACCCCCACCACCTCTTC. This encodes CASRGSRHPHHLF.

The chain recombines TRBV19 with TRBJ1-5, with 8 bases aligning to TRBD1. The CDR3 runs 16 residues. Trimming removed 3 bases from V and 3 bases from J; junction bases left unmatched: 7. Germline CDR1 and CDR2: LNHDA and SQIVND (reference sequence). CDR3 in amino acids: CASSMAGQGFNQPQHF. Written as DNA, the CDR3 is TGTGCCAGTAGTATGGCTGGACAGGGATTCAATCAGCCCCAGCATTTT.

This chain uses TRBV7-2 with TRBJ2-7; 11 bases are a match to TRBD2. The germline gives CDR1 SGHTA, CDR2 FQGNSA. The CDR3 extends over 14 amino acids. The junction had 7 bases not matched to a gene; V was cut back by 5 bases and J by 7 bases. The CDR3 sequence: CASSRGLAAREQYF. The CDR3 coding sequence is TGTGCCAGCAGCCGGGGACTAGCGGCTAGGGAGCAGTACTTC.

This chain joins TRBV9 and TRBJ1-1, with D possibly matching TRBD1 (5 bases). There are 15 residues in the CDR3. V was shortened by 0 bases and J by 1 base, with 10 bases between the two germline ends. CDR1 is SGDLS, CDR2 YYNGEE, per germline. Here the CDR3 reads CASSVEQGRNTEAFF. The CDR3 DNA reads as TGTGCCAGCAGCGTAGAGCAGGGACGGAACACTGAAGCTTTCTTT.